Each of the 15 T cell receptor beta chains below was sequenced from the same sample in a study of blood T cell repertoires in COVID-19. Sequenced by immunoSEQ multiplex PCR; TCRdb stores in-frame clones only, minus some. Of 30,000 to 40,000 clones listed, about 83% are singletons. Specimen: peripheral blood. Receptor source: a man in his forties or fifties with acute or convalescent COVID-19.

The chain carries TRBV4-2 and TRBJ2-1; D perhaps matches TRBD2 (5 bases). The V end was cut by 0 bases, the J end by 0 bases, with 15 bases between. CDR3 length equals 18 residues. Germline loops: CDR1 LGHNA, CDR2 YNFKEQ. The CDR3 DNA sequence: TGTGCCAGCAGCCAAGATTGGGCTAGCTCTTTCTCCTACAATGAGCAGTTCTTC. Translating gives CASSQDWASSFSYNEQFF.

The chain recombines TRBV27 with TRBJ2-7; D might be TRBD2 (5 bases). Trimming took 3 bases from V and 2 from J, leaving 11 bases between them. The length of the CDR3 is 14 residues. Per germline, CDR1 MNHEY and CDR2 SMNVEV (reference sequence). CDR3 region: CASSFASRTYEQYF. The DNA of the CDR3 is TGTGCCAGCAGTTTTGCTAGCCGCACCTACGAGCAGTACTTC.

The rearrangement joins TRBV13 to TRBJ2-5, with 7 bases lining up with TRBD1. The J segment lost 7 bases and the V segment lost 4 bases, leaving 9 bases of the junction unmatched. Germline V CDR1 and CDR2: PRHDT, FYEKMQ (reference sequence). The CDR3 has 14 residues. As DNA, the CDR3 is TGTGCCAGCAGCTCCCAACAGGGGAAGGGGACCCAGTACTTC. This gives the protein CASSSQQGKGTQYF.

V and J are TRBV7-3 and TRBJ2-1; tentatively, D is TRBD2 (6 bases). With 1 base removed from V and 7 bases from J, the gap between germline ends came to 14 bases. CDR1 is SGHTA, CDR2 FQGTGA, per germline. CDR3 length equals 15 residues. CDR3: CASSLIVGLSNEQFF. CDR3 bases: TGTGCCAGCAGCTTAATAGTGGGACTTTCAAATGAGCAGTTCTTC. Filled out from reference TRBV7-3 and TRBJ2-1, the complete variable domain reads GAGVSQTPSNKVTEKGKYVELRCDPISGHTALYWYRQSLGQGPEFLIYFQGTGAADDSGLPNDRFFAVRPEGSVSTLKIQRTERGDSAVYLCASSLIVGLSNEQFFGPGTRLTVL.

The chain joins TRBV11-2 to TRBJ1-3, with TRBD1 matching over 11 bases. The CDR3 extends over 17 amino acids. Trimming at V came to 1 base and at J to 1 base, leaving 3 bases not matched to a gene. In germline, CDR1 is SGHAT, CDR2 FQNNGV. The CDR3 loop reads CASSLVGQGASGNTIYF. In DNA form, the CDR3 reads TGTGCCAGCAGCTTAGTAGGACAGGGGGCATCTGGAAACACCATATATTTT.

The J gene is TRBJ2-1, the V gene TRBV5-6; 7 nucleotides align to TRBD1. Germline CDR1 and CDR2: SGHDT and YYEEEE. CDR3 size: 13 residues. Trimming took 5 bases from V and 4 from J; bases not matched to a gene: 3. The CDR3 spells CASRDRMYNEQFF. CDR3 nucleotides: TGTGCCAGCAGGGACAGGATGTACAATGAGCAGTTCTTC. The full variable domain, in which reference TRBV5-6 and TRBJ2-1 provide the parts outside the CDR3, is DAGVTQSPTHLIKTRGQQVTLRCSPKSGHDTVSWYQQALGQGPQFIFQYYEEEERQRGNFPDRFSGHQFPNYSSELNVNALLLGDSALYLCASRDRMYNEQFFGPGTRLTVL.

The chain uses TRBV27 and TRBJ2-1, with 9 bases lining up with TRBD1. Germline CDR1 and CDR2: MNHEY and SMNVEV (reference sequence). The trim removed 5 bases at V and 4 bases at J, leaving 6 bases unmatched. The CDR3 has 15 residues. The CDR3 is CASSLTGTGYNEQFF. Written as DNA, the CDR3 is TGTGCCAGCAGTCTCACCGGGACAGGGTACAATGAGCAGTTCTTC.

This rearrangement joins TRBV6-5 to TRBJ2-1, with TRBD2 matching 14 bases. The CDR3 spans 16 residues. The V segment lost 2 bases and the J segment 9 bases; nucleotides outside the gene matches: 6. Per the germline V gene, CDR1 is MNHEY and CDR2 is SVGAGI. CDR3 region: CASSYRLAGGPAEQFF. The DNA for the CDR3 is TGTGCCAGCAGTTACCGACTAGCGGGGGGGCCCGCTGAGCAGTTCTTC.

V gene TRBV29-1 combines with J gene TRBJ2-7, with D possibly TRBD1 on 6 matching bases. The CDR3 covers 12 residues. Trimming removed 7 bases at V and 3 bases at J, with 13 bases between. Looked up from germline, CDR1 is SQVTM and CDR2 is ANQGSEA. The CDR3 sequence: CSAEADSYEQYF. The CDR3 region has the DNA TGCAGCGCCGAGGCGGACAGCTACGAGCAGTACTTC.

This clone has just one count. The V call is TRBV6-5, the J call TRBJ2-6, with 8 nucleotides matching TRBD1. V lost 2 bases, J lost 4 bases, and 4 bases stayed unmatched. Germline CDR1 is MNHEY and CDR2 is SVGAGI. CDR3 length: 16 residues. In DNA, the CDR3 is TGTGCCAGCAGTTACCAGGGGGCGGAGGGGGCCAACGTCCTGACTTTC. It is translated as CASSYQGAEGANVLTF.

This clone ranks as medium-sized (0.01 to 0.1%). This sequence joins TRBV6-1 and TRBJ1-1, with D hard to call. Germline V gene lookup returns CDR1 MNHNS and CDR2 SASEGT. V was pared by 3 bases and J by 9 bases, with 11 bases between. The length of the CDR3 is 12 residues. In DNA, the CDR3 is TGTGCCAGCAGTGACCCGGGAAATAAAGCTTTCTTT. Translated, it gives CASSDPGNKAFF.

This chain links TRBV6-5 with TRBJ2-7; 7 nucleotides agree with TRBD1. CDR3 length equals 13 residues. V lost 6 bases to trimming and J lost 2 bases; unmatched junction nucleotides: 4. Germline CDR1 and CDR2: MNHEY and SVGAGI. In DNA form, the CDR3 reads TGTGCCAGCAGCTCGGGACAGACCTACGAGCAGTACTTC. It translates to CASSSGQTYEQYF.

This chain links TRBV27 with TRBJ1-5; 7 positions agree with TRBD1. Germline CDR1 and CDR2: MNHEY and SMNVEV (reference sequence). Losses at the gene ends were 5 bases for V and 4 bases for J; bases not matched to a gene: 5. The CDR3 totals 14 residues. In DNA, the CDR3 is TGTGCCAGCAGTACTAACAGGGGAAATCAGCCCCAGCATTTT. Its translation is CASSTNRGNQPQHF.

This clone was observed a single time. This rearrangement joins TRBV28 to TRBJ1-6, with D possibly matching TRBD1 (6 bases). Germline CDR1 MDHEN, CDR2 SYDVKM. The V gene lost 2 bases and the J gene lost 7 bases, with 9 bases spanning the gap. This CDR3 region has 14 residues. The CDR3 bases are TGTGCCAGCAGTTTAACAGGGTGGAATTCACCCCTCCACTTT. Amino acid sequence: CASSLTGWNSPLHF.

This CDR3 is CASSLSLNQPQHF. The CDR3 DNA reads TGTGCCAGCAGTTTAAGCTTGAATCAGCCCCAGCATTTT. The rearrangement joins TRBV27 to TRBJ1-5; D ambiguous. The CDR3 is 13 amino acids. Germline values: CDR1 MNHEY, CDR2 SMNVEV (reference sequence). Between the trimmed V and J ends, which lost 2 bases and 4 bases, there was a span of 6 bases.